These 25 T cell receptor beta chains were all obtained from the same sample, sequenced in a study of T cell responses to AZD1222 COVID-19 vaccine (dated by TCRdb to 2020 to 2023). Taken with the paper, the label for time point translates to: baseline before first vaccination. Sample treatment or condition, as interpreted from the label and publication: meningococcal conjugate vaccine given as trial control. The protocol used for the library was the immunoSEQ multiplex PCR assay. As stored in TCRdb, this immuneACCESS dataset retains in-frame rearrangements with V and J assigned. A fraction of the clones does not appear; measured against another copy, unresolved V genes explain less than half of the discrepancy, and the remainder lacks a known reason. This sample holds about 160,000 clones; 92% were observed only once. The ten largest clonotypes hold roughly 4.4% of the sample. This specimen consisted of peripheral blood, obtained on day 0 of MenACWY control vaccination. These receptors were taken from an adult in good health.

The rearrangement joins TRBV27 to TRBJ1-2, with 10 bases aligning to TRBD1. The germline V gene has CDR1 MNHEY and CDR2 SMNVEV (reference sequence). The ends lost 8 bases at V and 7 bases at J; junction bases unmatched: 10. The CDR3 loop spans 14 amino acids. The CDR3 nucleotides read TGTGCCAGCGCCCCTTTGGGACAGGGGTCTGGCTACACCTTC. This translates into CASAPLGQGSGYTF.

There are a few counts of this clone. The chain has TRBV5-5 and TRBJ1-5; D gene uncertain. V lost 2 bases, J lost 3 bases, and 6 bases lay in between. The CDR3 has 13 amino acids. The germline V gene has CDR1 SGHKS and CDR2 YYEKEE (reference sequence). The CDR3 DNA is TGTGCCAGCAGCTTATCAGACAATCAGCCCCAGCATTTT. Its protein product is CASSLSDNQPQHF.

In DNA, the CDR3 is TGTGCCAGCACCCGGGGGGGCGAGACGCCTAATGAAAAACTGTTTTTT. This codes for CASTRGGETPNEKLFF. V is TRBV5-5 and J is TRBJ1-4, with TRBD1 as a possible D gene (6 bases). Per the germline V gene, CDR1 is SGHKS and CDR2 is YYEKEE (reference sequence). The V gene lost 6 bases and the J gene lost 3 bases, with 18 bases spanning the gap. The CDR3 extends over 16 amino acids.

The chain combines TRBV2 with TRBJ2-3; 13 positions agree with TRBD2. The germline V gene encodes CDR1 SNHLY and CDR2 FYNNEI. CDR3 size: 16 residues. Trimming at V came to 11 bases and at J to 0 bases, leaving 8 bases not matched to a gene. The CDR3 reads CAGGTSGTLSTDTQYF. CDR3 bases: TGTGCCGGGGGGACTAGCGGGACCCTGAGCACAGATACGCAGTATTTT.

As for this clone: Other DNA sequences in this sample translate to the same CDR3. The CDR3 protein is CASSVGTGSNQPQHF. CDR3 sequence (DNA): TGTGCCAGCAGCGTAGGGACGGGTAGCAATCAGCCCCAGCATTTT. The rearrangement joins TRBV9 to TRBJ1-5; D not certain. The V gene lost 0 bases and the J gene lost 0 bases, with 7 bases spanning the gap. Germline V CDR1 and CDR2: SGDLS, YYNGEE. This CDR3 spans 15 amino acids.

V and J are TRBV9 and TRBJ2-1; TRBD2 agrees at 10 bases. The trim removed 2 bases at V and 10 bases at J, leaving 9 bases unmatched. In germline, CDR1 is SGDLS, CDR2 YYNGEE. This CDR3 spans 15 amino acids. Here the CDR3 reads CASSVASGRANEQFF. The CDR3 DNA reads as TGTGCCAGCAGCGTTGCCAGCGGGAGGGCCAACGAGCAGTTCTTC.

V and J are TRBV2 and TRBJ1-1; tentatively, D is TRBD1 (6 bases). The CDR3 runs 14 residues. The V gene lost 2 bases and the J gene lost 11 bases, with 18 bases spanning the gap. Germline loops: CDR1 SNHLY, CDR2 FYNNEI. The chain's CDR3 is CASSELGGESRAFF. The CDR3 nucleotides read TGTGCCAGCAGTGAATTGGGGGGCGAAAGTAGGGCTTTCTTT.

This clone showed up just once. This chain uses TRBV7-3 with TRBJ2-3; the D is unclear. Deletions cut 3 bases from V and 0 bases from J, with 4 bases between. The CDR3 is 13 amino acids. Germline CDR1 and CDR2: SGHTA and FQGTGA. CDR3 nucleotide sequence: TGTGCCAGCAGCTTTGACAGCACAGATACGCAGTATTTT. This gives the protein CASSFDSTDTQYF.

DNA for the CDR3: TGTGCCATCAGAAGCGGAACTGAAGCTTTCTTT. Protein product: CAIRSGTEAFF. V is TRBV10-3 and J is TRBJ1-1; D is undetermined. The V end was cut by 6 bases, the J end by 5 bases, with 7 bases between. This CDR3 contains 11 residues. Germline V CDR1 and CDR2: ENHRY, SYGVKD.

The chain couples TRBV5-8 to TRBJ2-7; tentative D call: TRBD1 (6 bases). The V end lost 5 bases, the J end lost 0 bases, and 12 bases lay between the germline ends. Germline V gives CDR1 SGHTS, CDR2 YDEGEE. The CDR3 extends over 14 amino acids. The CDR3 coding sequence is TGTGCCAGCAGGTTAACAGGGAGCTCCTACGAGCAGTACTTC. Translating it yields CASRLTGSSYEQYF.

CDR3 DNA sequence: TGTGCCAGCAGGCCACCTTCACAGGGCTTTTCCTACGAGCAGTACTTC. Translating it yields CASRPPSQGFSYEQYF. The chain uses TRBV28 and TRBJ2-7, with TRBD1 as a possible D gene (6 bases). V was cut by 6 bases and J by 1 base, with 19 bases left in between. CDR3 length equals 16 residues. The germline gives CDR1 MDHEN, CDR2 SYDVKM.

The DNA of the CDR3 is TGTGCCAGCAGCCCCCTATCGGGGAGCGGGACCGGGGAGCTGTTTTTT. It encodes CASSPLSGSGTGELFF. The chain recombines TRBV11-3 with TRBJ2-2; D perhaps matches TRBD2 (6 bases). Trimming took off 5 bases at V and 5 bases at J, with 18 bases between the two ends. CDR3 length equals 16 residues. Per germline, CDR1 SGHNT and CDR2 YENEEA.

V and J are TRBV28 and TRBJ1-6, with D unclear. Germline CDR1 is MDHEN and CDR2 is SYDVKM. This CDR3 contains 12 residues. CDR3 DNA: TGTGCGGCGGACGGAAGGAATTCACCCCTCCACTTT. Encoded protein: CAADGRNSPLHF.

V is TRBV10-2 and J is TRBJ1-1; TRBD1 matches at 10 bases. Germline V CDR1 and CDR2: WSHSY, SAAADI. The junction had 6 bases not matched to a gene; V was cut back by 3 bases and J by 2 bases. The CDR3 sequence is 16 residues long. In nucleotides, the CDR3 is TGCGCCAGCAGTGAAACCCGACAGGGGGCAAACACTGAAGCTTTCTTT. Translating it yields CASSETRQGANTEAFF.

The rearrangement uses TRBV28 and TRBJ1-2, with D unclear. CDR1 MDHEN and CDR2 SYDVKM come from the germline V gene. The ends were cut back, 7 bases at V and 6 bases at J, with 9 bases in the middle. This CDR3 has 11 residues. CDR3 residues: CASTSGNGYTF. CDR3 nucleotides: TGTGCCAGCACTTCGGGGAATGGCTACACCTTC.

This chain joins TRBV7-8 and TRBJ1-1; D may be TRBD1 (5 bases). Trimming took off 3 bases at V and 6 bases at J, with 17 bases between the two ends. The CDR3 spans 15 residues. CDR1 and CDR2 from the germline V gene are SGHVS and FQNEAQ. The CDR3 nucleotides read TGTGCCAGCAGCTTTGGGTACGGGGGACGCGCTGAAGCTTTCTTT. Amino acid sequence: CASSFGYGGRAEAFF.

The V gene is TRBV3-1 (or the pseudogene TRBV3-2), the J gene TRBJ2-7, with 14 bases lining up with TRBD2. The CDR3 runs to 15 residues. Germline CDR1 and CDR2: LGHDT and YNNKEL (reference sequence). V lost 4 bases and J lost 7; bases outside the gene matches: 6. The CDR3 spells CASSRGLAGGREQYF. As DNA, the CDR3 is TGTGCCAGCAGCCGAGGACTAGCGGGAGGTAGGGAGCAGTACTTC.

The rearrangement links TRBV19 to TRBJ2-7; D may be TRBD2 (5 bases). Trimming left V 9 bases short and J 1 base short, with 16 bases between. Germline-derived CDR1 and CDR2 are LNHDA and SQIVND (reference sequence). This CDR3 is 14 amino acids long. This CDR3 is CASYAGPPSYEQYF. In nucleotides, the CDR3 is TGTGCCAGCTACGCGGGTCCTCCGTCCTACGAGCAGTACTTC.

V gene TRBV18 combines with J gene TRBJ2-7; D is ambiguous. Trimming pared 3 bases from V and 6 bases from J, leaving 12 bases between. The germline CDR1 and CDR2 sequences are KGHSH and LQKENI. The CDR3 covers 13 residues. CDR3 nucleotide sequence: TGTGCCAGCTCACCGGATGGAATAAGCGAGCAGTACTTC. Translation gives CASSPDGISEQYF.

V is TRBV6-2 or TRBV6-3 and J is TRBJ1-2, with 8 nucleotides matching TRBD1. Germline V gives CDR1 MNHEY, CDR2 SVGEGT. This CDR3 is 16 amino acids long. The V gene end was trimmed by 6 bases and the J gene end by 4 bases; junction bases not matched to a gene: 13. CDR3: CASSPDRAITGYGYTF. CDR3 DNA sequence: TGTGCCAGCAGCCCGGACAGGGCGATTACCGGCTATGGCTACACCTTC.

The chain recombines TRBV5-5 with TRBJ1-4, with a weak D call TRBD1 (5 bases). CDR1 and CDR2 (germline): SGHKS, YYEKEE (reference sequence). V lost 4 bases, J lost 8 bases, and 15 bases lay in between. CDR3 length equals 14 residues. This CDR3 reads CASSHSDIREKLFF. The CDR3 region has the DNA TGTGCCAGCAGCCATTCGGACATTCGGGAAAAACTGTTTTTT.

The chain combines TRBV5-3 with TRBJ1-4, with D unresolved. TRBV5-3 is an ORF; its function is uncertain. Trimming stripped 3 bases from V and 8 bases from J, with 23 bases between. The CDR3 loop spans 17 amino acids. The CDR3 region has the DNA TGTGCCAGAAGCTCTCTATTCTTTAGGACCCGACGGGAAAAACTGTTTTTT. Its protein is CARSSLFFRTRREKLFF.

This CDR3 reads CSVVWQGNTEAFF. The CDR3 DNA follows: TGCAGCGTTGTGTGGCAGGGGAACACTGAAGCTTTCTTT. This chain joins TRBV29-1 and TRBJ1-1, with D maybe TRBD1 (5 bases). Germline-derived CDR1 and CDR2 are SQVTM and ANQGSEA. CDR3 length: 13 amino acids. The V gene lost 4 bases and the J gene lost 1 base, with 10 bases spanning the gap.

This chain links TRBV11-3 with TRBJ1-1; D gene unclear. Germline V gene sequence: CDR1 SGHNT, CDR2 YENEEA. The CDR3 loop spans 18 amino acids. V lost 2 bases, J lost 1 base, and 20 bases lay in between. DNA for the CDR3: TGTGCCAGCAGCTTACTAGGCAGGCCGAGAGCTAAGAACACTGAAGCTTTCTTT. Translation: CASSLLGRPRAKNTEAFF. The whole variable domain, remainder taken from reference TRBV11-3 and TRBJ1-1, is EAGVVQSPRYKIIEKKQPVAFWCNPISGHNTLYWYLQNLGQGPELLIRYENEEAVDDSQLPKDRFSAERLKGVDSTLKIQPAELGDSAVYLCASSLLGRPRAKNTEAFFGQGTRLTVV.

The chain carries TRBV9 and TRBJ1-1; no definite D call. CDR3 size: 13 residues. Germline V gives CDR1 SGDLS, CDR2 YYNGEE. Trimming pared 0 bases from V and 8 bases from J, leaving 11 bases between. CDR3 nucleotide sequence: TGTGCCAGCAGCGTAGCGGGCTTGTCGGAAGCTTTCTTT. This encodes CASSVAGLSEAFF.